Listed below are T cell receptor beta chains from one sample, sequenced in a study of control samples from healthy donors and cancer patients. Sequenced by immunoSEQ multiplex PCR; TCRdb stores in-frame clones only, minus some. The sample yields 120,000 to 150,000 clones, approximately 88% seen once. The sample consisted of blood. All receptors come from a man younger than 40 in good health. CDR3s include the opening cysteine and the closing phenylalanine or tryptophan. The D gene is left open where the match is weak.

d_call j_call v_call cdr3_aa
- TRBJ2-2 TRBV6-1 CASSEGQALTGELFF
- TRBJ1-1 TRBV27 CASSLRSTTEAFF
TRBD1 TRBJ1-6 TRBV5-1 CASSLGDPGTGSNSPLHF
- TRBJ2-1 TRBV29-1 CSVGAGGYNEQFF
TRBD2 TRBJ2-1 TRBV29-1 CSVEGTNRIYNEQFF
- TRBJ1-3 TRBV6-6 CASSYQVSGNTIYF
- TRBJ1-5 TRBV7-2 CASSTPSGPVGNQPQHF
- TRBJ1-1 TRBV2 CASNAGGRAEAFF
TRBD1 TRBJ2-1 TRBV6-5 CASSYSGTGANEQFF
- TRBJ1-2 TRBV5-5 CASSLAGGANYGYTF
- TRBJ2-5 TRBV6-2/TRBV6-3 CASSYSIPGDGETQYF
- TRBJ2-7 TRBV7-6 CASSLGGGRDSYEQYF
- TRBJ2-7 TRBV29-1 CSVGRAGVAYEQYF
- TRBJ1-1 TRBV3-1/TRBV3-2 CASTPPRGEAFF
- TRBJ2-3 TRBV9 CASSVGGAGHTDTQYF
TRBD1 TRBJ1-4 TRBV5-4 CASSLGTGRDEKLFF
- TRBJ1-3 TRBV6-5 CASRSSGAGGNTIYF
TRBD2 TRBJ2-1 TRBV24-1 CATSDTGTSEYNEQFF
- TRBJ2-2 TRBV5-1 CASSPRPPAPNTGELFF
- TRBJ2-7 TRBV19 CARTRIAATGEQYF
TRBD2 TRBJ2-1 TRBV11-3 CASSSQREGLYEQFF
- TRBJ2-7 TRBV4-3 CASSQEGRGNYEQYF
- TRBJ2-5 TRBV4-1 CASAAVPQETQYF
TRBD2 TRBJ2-7 TRBV29-1 CSVEGTSGTRSEQYF
- TRBJ1-1 TRBV5-3 CARSELSGVNTEAFF
- TRBJ1-1 TRBV7-3 CASSPTSGVKAFF
- TRBJ2-7 TRBV19 CASSTDSYEQYF
TRBD1 TRBJ1-5 TRBV5-1 CASSLTTGEQPQHF
TRBD1 TRBJ2-1 TRBV6-5 CASRQGVSIYNEQFF
- TRBJ2-3 TRBV6-6 CASSPRDSTRDTQYF
- TRBJ2-4 TRBV13 CASSSYRDDIQYF
- TRBJ2-3 TRBV2 CASKRSGATDTQYF
- TRBJ2-3 TRBV2 CASKLLHGDTQYF
- TRBJ2-7 TRBV4-3 CASSQGLGKSVEQYF
- TRBJ1-1 TRBV7-9 CASSSTGSEAFF
TRBD1 TRBJ2-2 TRBV24-1 CATSDAGQGASGELFF
- TRBJ2-4 TRBV25-1 CASSESTPVNIQYF
- TRBJ1-2 TRBV5-6 CASSLEGEYYGYTF
- TRBJ2-1 TRBV9 CASSVEVRTDEQFF
- TRBJ2-3 TRBV3-1/TRBV3-2 CASSQASTDTQYF
TRBD1 TRBJ2-7 TRBV7-6 CASSSSPGGTGEQYF
TRBD2 TRBJ2-3 TRBV6-6 CASSQLAGTSGRYTQYF
TRBD2 TRBJ2-1 TRBV27 CASSLLAGSYNEQFF
- TRBJ1-5 TRBV27 CASSTGLLQPQHF
- TRBJ2-7 TRBV4-1 CASSQVGHGGIDEQYF
- TRBJ1-6 TRBV4-1 CASSYSLSSYNSPLHF
- TRBJ2-1 TRBV11-3 CASSSPWGRRNEQFF
- TRBJ2-2 TRBV19 CASSNPGNTGELFF
- TRBJ1-2 TRBV4-2 CASSQPGQGMEGYTF
- TRBJ2-1 TRBV12-3/TRBV12-4 CASSYGEQFF
- TRBJ2-7 TRBV11-2 CASSLGQSYEQYF
- TRBJ2-7 TRBV7-8 CASSPQSGGEQYF